These T cell receptor beta chains were read from a single sample in a study of cytomegalovirus exposure and HLA in healthy donors. The method was immunoSEQ multiplex PCR; TCRdb's version includes in-frame clones alone and lacks a portion of them. Of more than 85,000 clones in the sample, roughly four fifths are singletons; the top ten hold roughly 9.6%. Sample: PBMCs. The receptors stem from a male donor in good health and CMV-seropositive. The CDR3 runs from the conserved cysteine through the conserved F or W. The D gene is left open where the match is weak. Some rows have no size entry. The others give once, few or many, or a class for an expanded clone.

size | J | V | D | DNA | CDR3
. | TRBJ2-3 | TRBV6-1 | TRBD2 | TGTGCCAGCGTTGGACTAGCGGCTTACACAGATACGCAGTATTTT | CASVGLAAYTDTQYF
few | TRBJ2-6 | TRBV15 | TRBD1 | TGTGCCACCAGTAAACAGGGGCCCAACTCTGGGGCCAACGTCCTGACTTTC | CATSKQGPNSGANVLTF
. | TRBJ2-7 | TRBV7-2 | TRBD2 | TGTGCCAGCAGCTTAGTCGGGGCTAGCGGATCCTACGAGCAGTACTTC | CASSLVGASGSYEQYF
. | TRBJ1-5 | TRBV7-8 | TRBD1 | TGTGCCAGCGGACAGGGGGCTTCTAATAGCAATCAGCCCCAGCATTTT | CASGQGASNSNQPQHF
. | TRBJ2-5 | TRBV18 | TRBD1 | TGTGCCAGCTCACCGGGACAGCACGAGACCCAGTACTTC | CASSPGQHETQYF
. | TRBJ2-1 | TRBV6-5 | TRBD2 | TGTGCCAGCAGTTCCGTCGCAGCGGGAGGGCAGAATGAGCAGTTCTTC | CASSSVAAGGQNEQFF
. | TRBJ2-2 | TRBV19 | TRBD2 | TGTGCCAGTAGTATGGCGGGAGCCTTTGGCGGGGAGCTGTTTTTT | CASSMAGAFGGELFF
. | TRBJ1-5 | TRBV29-1 | . | TGCAGCGTTGTAGCCGGGGGAAGCAATCAGCCCCAGCATTTT | CSVVAGGSNQPQHF
. | TRBJ2-3 | TRBV5-1 | TRBD2 | TGCGCCAGCAGCTTGGACCCCGTTCTCCTAGCGGGAGGTTCCACAGATACGCAGTATTTT | CASSLDPVLLAGGSTDTQYF
few | TRBJ2-6 | TRBV6-5 | . | TGTGCCAGCAGTTACGGACGGGGAGCTGGGGCCAACGTCCTGACTTTC | CASSYGRGAGANVLTF
. | TRBJ2-2 | TRBV27 | TRBD2 | TGTGCCAGCAGTTTTAGCGGGATAGGGACCGGGGAGCTGTTTTTT | CASSFSGIGTGELFF
. | TRBJ2-1 | TRBV11-1 | . | TGTGCCAGCAGCGCGGTTAGCTCCTACAATGAGCAGTTCTTC | CASSAVSSYNEQFF
. | TRBJ2-3 | TRBV6-1 | TRBD1 | TGTGCCAGCACCGAGACAGGGGGTACAGATACGCAGTATTTT | CASTETGGTDTQYF
. | TRBJ2-7 | TRBV29-1 | TRBD1 | TGCAGCGCCACGGCCCTTGACAGGGGCGAGCAGTACTTC | CSATALDRGEQYF
. | TRBJ1-2 | TRBV6-1 | . | TGTGCCAGCAGTTCCCCCCATCTGGGCCACTATGGCTACACCTTC | CASSSPHLGHYGYTF
once | TRBJ2-7 | TRBV2 | . | TGTGCCAGCAGTGAAGGGCGTCCGGAGTACGAGCAGTACTTC | CASSEGRPEYEQYF
few | TRBJ2-3 | TRBV6-4 | . | TGTGCCAGCAGTCTTCTGGGGCGGAGCACAGATACGCAGTATTTT | CASSLLGRSTDTQYF
. | TRBJ1-2 | TRBV28 | . | TGTGCCAGCAGGAGAATTTCCTATGGCTACACCTTC | CASRRISYGYTF
. | TRBJ2-2 | TRBV7-3 | . | TGTGCCAGCAGCTTATTATTTACGGGGAACGCCGGGGAGCTGTTTTTT | CASSLLFTGNAGELFF
. | TRBJ2-2 | TRBV5-4 | TRBD2 | TGTGCCAGCACCCAGGAAGCGGGAAGTGGCACCGGGGAGCTGTTTTTT | CASTQEAGSGTGELFF
. | TRBJ1-4 | TRBV29-1 | TRBD1 | TGCAGCGTGGCTCCGGGACAGGCAGGGGAAAAACTGTTTTTT | CSVAPGQAGEKLFF
. | TRBJ1-5 | TRBV6-6 | . | TGTGCCAGCAGCCCGAGTGCTGGTAGCAATCAGCCCCAGCATTTT | CASSPSAGSNQPQHF
. | TRBJ2-6 | TRBV28 | TRBD1 | TGTGCCAGCAGTTCTACAGGGGCCGGGGCCAACGTCCTGACTTTC | CASSSTGAGANVLTF
. | TRBJ2-7 | TRBV14 | . | TGTGCCAGCAGCCAAGATTGGCGGAGGGAGCAGTACTTC | CASSQDWRREQYF
once | TRBJ2-1 | TRBV7-6 | TRBD2 | TGTGCCAGCAGCTTAGAAGCTAGCGGGAGTCGGAATGAGCAGTTCTTC | CASSLEASGSRNEQFF
. | TRBJ2-7 | TRBV6-6 | TRBD1 | TGTGCCAGCAGTTACCCCGAAGCAGGGGGCTACGAGCAGTACTTC | CASSYPEAGGYEQYF
. | TRBJ2-4 | TRBV11-3 | TRBD1 | TGTGCCAGCAGCTTAGGAGGGGGCGAAAACATTCAGTACTTC | CASSLGGGENIQYF
. | TRBJ2-5 | TRBV5-1 | TRBD2 | TGCGCCAGCAGCTTGGACCCGGGAGGGCCAACGGAGACCCAGTACTTC | CASSLDPGGPTETQYF
once | TRBJ1-2 | TRBV18 | . | TGTGCCAGCTCAGTCGACAGCTCCTATGGCTACACCTTC | CASSVDSSYGYTF
. | TRBJ2-2 | TRBV7-3 | . | TGTGCCAGCAGCTTAGACGGGTCCCTGGAGGCCACCGGGGAGCTGTTTTTT | CASSLDGSLEATGELFF
once | TRBJ2-1 | TRBV28 | . | TGTGCCAGCAGCTCAGAAGTAAGTGAGCAGTTCTTC | CASSSEVSEQFF
. | TRBJ2-7 | TRBV7-2 | TRBD2 | TGTGCCAGCAGCTTAGGCCTAGCGGGATCCTACGAGCAGTACTTC | CASSLGLAGSYEQYF
. | TRBJ1-6 | TRBV5-6 | TRBD1 | TGTGCCAGCAGCGACTCCGGACAGGGTAATCCACCCCTCCACTTT | CASSDSGQGNPPLHF
once | TRBJ2-5 | TRBV6-6 | . | TGTGCCAGCAGTCCCAGACAGTGGGAGACCCAGTACTTC | CASSPRQWETQYF
. | TRBJ2-7 | TRBV21-1 | . | TGTGCCAGCAGCAAAGAATGGCCAGGGGATTTCAACGAGCAGTACTTC | CASSKEWPGDFNEQYF
. | TRBJ2-1 | TRBV9 | . | TGTGCCAGCAGCGTTGGGACTGCGCAGTTCTTC | CASSVGTAQFF
. | TRBJ2-3 | TRBV6-5 | TRBD1 | TGTGCCAGCAACCAGAGGGGGCCCACAGATACGCAGTATTTT | CASNQRGPTDTQYF